The 19 T cell receptor beta chains below come from one sample, sequenced in a study of blood T cell repertoires in COVID-19. The repertoire was sequenced with immunoSEQ multiplex PCR; TCRdb's copy has only in-frame clones and lacks some. The sample holds 150,000 or so clones; around 83% are singletons and the top ten take almost 8.5%. The sample consisted of peripheral blood. Every receptor here comes from a woman aged 55-75 years with acute or convalescent COVID-19.

The rearrangement links TRBV9 to TRBJ2-3, with TRBD2 identical over 10 bases. This CDR3 is 15 amino acids long. Germline V gives CDR1 SGDLS, CDR2 YYNGEE. Unmatched junction bases numbered 5, after V lost 2 bases and J lost 5 bases. The CDR3 nucleotides read TGTGCCAGCAGCGTTAGCGGGGGGCATGGAGATACGCAGTATTTT. Encoded protein: CASSVSGGHGDTQYF.

The chain carries TRBV4-1 and TRBJ1-3; perhaps TRBD1 as D (5 bases). Per germline, CDR1 MGHRA and CDR2 YSYEKL. The CDR3 totals 15 residues. V lost 1 base and J 2 bases, leaving 9 bases between the germline ends. CDR3 amino acids: CASSQAQAAGNTIYF. The CDR3 nucleotides are TGCGCCAGCAGCCAAGCACAGGCTGCTGGAAACACCATATATTTT.

The rearrangement uses TRBV27 and TRBJ1-2; 12 bases fit TRBD1. The CDR3 is 16 residues long. Germline loops: CDR1 MNHEY, CDR2 SMNVEV (reference sequence). Unmatched junction bases numbered 10, after V lost 7 bases and J lost 4 bases. CDR3 protein: CASNQGGTGGGYGYTF. The CDR3 DNA reads TGTGCCAGCAATCAAGGCGGGACAGGGGGCGGCTATGGCTACACCTTC.

This sequence joins TRBV5-3 and TRBJ1-4; D is possibly TRBD1 (5 bases). TRBV5-3 is given ORF status, its function remaining uncertain. V was trimmed by 3 bases and J by 8 bases, leaving 17 bases between them. The CDR3 runs to 15 residues. The CDR3 DNA sequence: TGTGCCAGAAGCTGTCAGGGCGCAGTCGGAGAAAAACTGTTTTTT. Its translation: CARSCQGAVGEKLFF.

This clone was counted only a few times. The V call is TRBV7-2, the J call TRBJ2-3, with 12 bases lining up with TRBD2. This CDR3 is 15 amino acids long. Per germline, CDR1 SGHTA and CDR2 FQGNSA. V was clipped by 5 bases and J by 2 bases; unmatched bases: 2. CDR3 nucleotide sequence: TGTGCCAGCAGCCGGACTAGCGGGGTCACAGATACGCAGTATTTT. It codes for CASSRTSGVTDTQYF. Drawing the rest from reference TRBV7-2 and TRBJ2-3, the complete variable domain is GAGVSQSPSNKVTEKGKDVELRCDPISGHTALYWYRQSLGQGLEFLIYFQGNSAPDKSGLPSDRFSAERTGGSVSTLTIQRTQQEDSAVYLCASSRTSGVTDTQYFGPGTRLTVL.

Concerning this clone itself: Other nucleotide sequences from this sample produce the same CDR3. J is TRBJ1-6 and V is TRBV18; 9 bases align to TRBD1. Germline CDR1 is KGHSH and CDR2 is LQKENI. The length of the CDR3 is 14 residues. Unmatched junction bases numbered 3, after V lost 6 bases and J lost 6 bases. The CDR3 region is CASSPDRGNSPLHF. The CDR3 coding sequence is TGTGCCAGCTCTCCGGACAGGGGTAATTCACCCCTCCACTTT.

The rearrangement joins TRBV27 to TRBJ1-1; D gene uncertain. The CDR3 sequence is 12 residues long. The germline V gene encodes CDR1 MNHEY and CDR2 SMNVEV (reference sequence). The V end was cut by 5 bases, the J end by 3 bases, with 7 bases between. Written as DNA, the CDR3 is TGTGCCAGCAGTAGGAGGGACACTGAAGCTTTCTTT. It codes for CASSRRDTEAFF.

This clone was detected once. The chain joins TRBV28 to TRBJ2-2; TRBD1 is a possible D gene (6 bases). The V gene's germline CDR1 is MDHEN and CDR2 SYDVKM. This CDR3 has 15 amino acids. V dropped 2 bases and J dropped 0 bases, with 7 bases sitting between them. CDR3 amino acids: CASSLGGTNTGELFF. The CDR3 DNA follows: TGTGCCAGCAGTTTAGGGGGCACGAACACCGGGGAGCTGTTTTTT.

This clone showed up just a few times. This rearrangement joins TRBV4-2 to TRBJ1-3; 8 positions match TRBD1. The CDR3 runs 20 residues. J gave up 1 base and V 0 bases, and 14 bases lay outside the gene matches. Germline V lookup: CDR1 LGHNA, CDR2 YNFKEQ. In DNA, the CDR3 is TGTGCCAGCAGCCAAGAAAAGGTCGGCAGGGGGCGCCTGTCTGGAAACACCATATATTTT. Translating gives CASSQEKVGRGRLSGNTIYF.

The rearrangement joins TRBV30 to TRBJ2-7; D is undetermined. The CDR3 covers 15 residues. Germline loops: CDR1 GTSNPN, CDR2 SVGIG (reference sequence). V was shortened by 4 bases and J by 9 bases, with 25 bases between the two germline ends. The CDR3 nucleotides are TGTGCCTGGACCCCGCCTAGGAATTCCTACGAGCGGCAGTACTTC. Residues: CAWTPPRNSYERQYF.

This clone was detected ten times or more. V usage is TRBV5-1 and J usage is TRBJ2-2; D unresolved. The V and J ends lost 4 bases and 0 bases respectively, with 22 bases between them. The V gene's germline CDR1 is SGHRS and CDR2 YFSETQ. The CDR3 sequence is 19 residues long. The CDR3 nucleotides read TGCGCCAGCAGCGCCCCGAGGCGGAAGACTTTCCCGAACACCGGGGAGCTGTTTTTT. As protein: CASSAPRRKTFPNTGELFF.

The V gene is TRBV18, the J gene TRBJ2-7; D not certain. This CDR3 is 12 amino acids long. Looked up from germline, CDR1 is KGHSH and CDR2 is LQKENI. Trimming took 3 bases from V and 4 from J, leaving 7 bases between them. This CDR3 is CASSPDSYEQYF. As DNA, the CDR3 is TGTGCCAGCTCACCCGACTCTTACGAGCAGTACTTC.

CDR3 bases: TGTGCCTCTAGCAGGGGGAGGCTCTATGGCTACACCTTC. This codes for CASSRGRLYGYTF. The V gene is TRBV25-1, the J gene TRBJ1-2; TRBD1 matches at 7 bases. Per the germline V gene, CDR1 is MGHDK and CDR2 is SYGVNS. The length of the CDR3 is 13 residues. V dropped 11 bases and J dropped 4; count of bases not matched to a gene: 10.

This chain joins TRBV7-2 and TRBJ2-3; no reliable D call. The germline gives CDR1 SGHTA, CDR2 FQGNSA. Trimming cost V 1 base and J 2 bases, with 7 bases left between them. The CDR3 is 14 residues long. The CDR3 nucleotides are TGTGCCAGCAGCTTAGACCCTACCACAGATACGCAGTATTTT. Translation gives CASSLDPTTDTQYF. The entire variable domain, with the rest obtained from reference TRBV7-2 and TRBJ2-3, is as follows: GAGVSQSPSNKVTEKGKDVELRCDPISGHTALYWYRQSLGQGLEFLIYFQGNSAPDKSGLPSDRFSAERTGGSVSTLTIQRTQQEDSAVYLCASSLDPTTDTQYFGPGTRLTVL.

The rearrangement joins TRBV2 to TRBJ1-3; D is possibly TRBD1 (5 bases). Per germline, CDR1 SNHLY and CDR2 FYNNEI. V was pared by 8 bases and J by 4 bases, with 15 bases between. CDR3 length equals 14 residues. CDR3 sequence (DNA): TGTGCCAGCGTCTCAGGGCGTACAGGAAACACCATATATTTT. Translated, it gives CASVSGRTGNTIYF.

The chain uses TRBV7-9 and TRBJ2-3, with TRBD2 matching 11 bases. V dropped 7 bases and J dropped 6; count of bases not matched to a gene: 12. In germline, CDR1 is SEHNR, CDR2 FQNEAQ (reference sequence). CDR3 length: 16 amino acids. Here the CDR3 DNA reads TGTGCCAGCACCCAGACTAGCGGGGTTTCCACCGATACGCAGTATTTT. Translation gives CASTQTSGVSTDTQYF.

The chain recombines TRBV5-1 with TRBJ1-3; 8 positions agree with TRBD1. The V gene's germline CDR1 is SGHRS and CDR2 YFSETQ. The junction had 18 bases not matched to a gene; V was cut back by 3 bases and J by 1 base. This CDR3 spans 20 amino acids. The CDR3 DNA is TGCGCCAGCAGCTCCGCGTATGGGCAGGGGGCGCTCAGTTCTGGAAACACCATATATTTT. This codes for CASSSAYGQGALSSGNTIYF.

This clone was counted once. This chain connects TRBV13 to TRBJ2-7; 10 bases line up with TRBD2. Trimming removed 5 bases from V and 2 bases from J; junction bases left unmatched: 6. Germline CDR1 and CDR2: PRHDT and FYEKMQ (reference sequence). The CDR3 is 15 residues long. The CDR3 reads CASSPRTSGPYEQYF. DNA for the CDR3: TGTGCCAGCAGCCCCCGGACTAGCGGCCCCTACGAGCAGTACTTC.

The V gene is TRBV19, the J gene TRBJ2-4; 16 nucleotides agree with TRBD2. The junction had 5 bases not matched to a gene; V was cut back by 5 bases and J by 1 base. From germline, CDR1 is LNHDA and CDR2 SQIVND (reference sequence). This CDR3 has 18 residues. The CDR3 nucleotides are TGTGCCAGTAGTGGGACTAGCGGGGGGGCGTGGGCCAAAAACATTCAGTACTTC. Amino acid sequence: CASSGTSGGAWAKNIQYF.